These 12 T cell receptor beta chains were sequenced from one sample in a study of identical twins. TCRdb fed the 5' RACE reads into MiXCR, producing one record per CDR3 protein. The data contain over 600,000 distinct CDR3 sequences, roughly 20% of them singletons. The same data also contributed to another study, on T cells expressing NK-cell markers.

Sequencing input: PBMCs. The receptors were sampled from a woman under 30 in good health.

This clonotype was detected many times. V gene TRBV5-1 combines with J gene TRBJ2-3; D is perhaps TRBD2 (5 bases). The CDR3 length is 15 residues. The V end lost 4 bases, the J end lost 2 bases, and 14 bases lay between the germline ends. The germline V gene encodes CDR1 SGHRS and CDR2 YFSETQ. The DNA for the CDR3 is TGCGCCAGCAGCCCCCGGGATACTTCCACAGATACGCAGTATTTT. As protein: CASSPRDTSTDTQYF. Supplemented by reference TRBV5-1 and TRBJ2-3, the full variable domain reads KAGVTQTPRYLIKTRGQQVTLSCSPISGHRSVSWYQQTPGQGLQFLFEYFSETQRNKGNFPGRFSGRQFSNSRSEMNVSTLELGDSALYLCASSPRDTSTDTQYFGPGTRLTVL.

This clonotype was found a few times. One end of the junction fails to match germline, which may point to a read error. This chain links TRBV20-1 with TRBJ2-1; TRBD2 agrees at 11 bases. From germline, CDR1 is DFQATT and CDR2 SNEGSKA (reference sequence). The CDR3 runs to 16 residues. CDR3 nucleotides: TGCAGTGCTAGCCCCCCCGCGAGTAGCGGGGGGGCCAAACACAACTTC. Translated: CSASPPASSGGAKHNF.

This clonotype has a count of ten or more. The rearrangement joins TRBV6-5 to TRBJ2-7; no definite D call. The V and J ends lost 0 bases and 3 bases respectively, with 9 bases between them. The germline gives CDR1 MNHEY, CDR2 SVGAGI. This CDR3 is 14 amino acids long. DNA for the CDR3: TGTGCCAGCAGTTACTCCGGCAGGAGCTACGAGCAGTACTTC. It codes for CASSYSGRSYEQYF.

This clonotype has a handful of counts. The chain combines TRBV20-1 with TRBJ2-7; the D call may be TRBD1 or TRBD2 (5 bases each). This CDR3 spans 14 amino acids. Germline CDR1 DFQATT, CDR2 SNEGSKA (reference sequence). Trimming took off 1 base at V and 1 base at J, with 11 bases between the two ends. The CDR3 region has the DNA TGCAGTGCTAGAGCACCGAGGGGATCCTACGAGCAGTACTTC. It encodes CSARAPRGSYEQYF.

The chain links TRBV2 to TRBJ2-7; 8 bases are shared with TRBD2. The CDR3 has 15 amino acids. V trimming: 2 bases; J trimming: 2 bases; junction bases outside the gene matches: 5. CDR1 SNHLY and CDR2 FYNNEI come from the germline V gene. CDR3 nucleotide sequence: TGTGCCAGCAGTGAAACTAGCGGAGAGACCTACGAGCAGTACTTC. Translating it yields CASSETSGETYEQYF.

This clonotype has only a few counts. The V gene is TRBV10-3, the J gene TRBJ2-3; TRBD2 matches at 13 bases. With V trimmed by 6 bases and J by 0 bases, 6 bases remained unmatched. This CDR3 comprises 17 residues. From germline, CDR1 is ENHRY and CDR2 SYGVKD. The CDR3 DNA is TGTGCCATCAGACTAGCGGGGGGGCCTATAAGCACAGATACGCAGTATTTT. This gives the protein CAIRLAGGPISTDTQYF.

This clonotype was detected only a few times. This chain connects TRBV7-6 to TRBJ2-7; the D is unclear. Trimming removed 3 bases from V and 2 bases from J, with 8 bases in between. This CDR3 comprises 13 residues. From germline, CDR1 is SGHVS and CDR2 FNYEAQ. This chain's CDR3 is CASSFGVAYEQYF. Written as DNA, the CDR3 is TGTGCCAGCAGCTTTGGGGTTGCCTACGAGCAGTACTTC. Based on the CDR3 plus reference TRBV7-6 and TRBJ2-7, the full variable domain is GAGVSQSPRYKVTKRGQDVALRCDPISGHVSLYWYRQALGQGPEFLTYFNYEAQQDKSGLPNDRFSAERPEGSISTLTIQRTEQRDSAMYRCASSFGVAYEQYFGPGTRLTVT.

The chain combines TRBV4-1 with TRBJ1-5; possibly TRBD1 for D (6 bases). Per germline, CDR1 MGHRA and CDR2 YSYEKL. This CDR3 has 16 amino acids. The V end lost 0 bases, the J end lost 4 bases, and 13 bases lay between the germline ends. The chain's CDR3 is CASSQEPGASNQPQHF. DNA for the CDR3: TGCGCCAGCAGCCAAGAACCAGGGGCTTCGAATCAGCCCCAGCATTTT.

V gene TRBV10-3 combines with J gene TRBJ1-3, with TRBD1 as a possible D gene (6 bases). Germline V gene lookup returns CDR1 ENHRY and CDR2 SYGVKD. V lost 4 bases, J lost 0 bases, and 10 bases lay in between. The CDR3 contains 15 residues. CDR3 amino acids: CAISAGALSGNTIYF. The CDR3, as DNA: TGTGCCATCAGTGCAGGGGCCCTCTCTGGAAACACCATATATTTT.

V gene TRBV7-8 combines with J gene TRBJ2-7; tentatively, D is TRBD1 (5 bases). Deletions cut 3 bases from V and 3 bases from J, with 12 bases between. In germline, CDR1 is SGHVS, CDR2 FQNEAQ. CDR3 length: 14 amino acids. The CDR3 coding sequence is TGTGCCAGCAGCTTTTCCCAGGGCGACTACGAGCAGTACTTC. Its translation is CASSFSQGDYEQYF.

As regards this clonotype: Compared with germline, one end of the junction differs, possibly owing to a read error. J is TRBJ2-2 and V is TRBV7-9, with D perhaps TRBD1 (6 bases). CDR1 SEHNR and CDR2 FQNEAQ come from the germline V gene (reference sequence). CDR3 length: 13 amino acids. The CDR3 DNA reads TGTGCCAGCAACTTACAGGGCACCGGGGAGCTGTTTTTT. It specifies CASNLQGTGELFF.

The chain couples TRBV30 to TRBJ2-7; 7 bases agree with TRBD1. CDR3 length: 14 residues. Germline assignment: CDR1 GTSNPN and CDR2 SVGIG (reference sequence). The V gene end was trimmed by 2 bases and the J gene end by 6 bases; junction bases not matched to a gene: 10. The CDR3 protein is CAWSPQDRRVEQYF. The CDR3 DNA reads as TGTGCCTGGAGTCCTCAGGACAGGCGGGTCGAGCAGTACTTC.